This T cell receptor beta chain comes out of a study of T cells in Graves' hyperthyroidism and ophthalmopathy. General study results and limits: Most thyroid clonotypes expanded above 0.001 were also detected in blood. Ophthalmopathy could be told apart from stable hyperthyroidism with a 13 V-J model.

Germline V lookup: CDR1 SGHAT, CDR2 FQNNGV. The CDR3 is made up of 16 amino acids. V was clipped by 5 bases and J by 3 bases, with 19 bases between them. A patient was excluded if there was uncontrolled infection, other autoimmune disease, pregnancy or lactation. Orbital computed tomography, thyroid ultrasound, serum thyroxine and TRAb, and clinical symptoms together informed the diagnoses. Amplification of TCR beta CDR3 regions used RNA as the template. HTBI primers were used for first-round RT-PCR of the TCR CDR3. TCRdb processed the multiplex PCR reads anew with MiXCR; each CDR3 protein has one entry. This table holds 500,000 to 600,000 distinct CDR3 sequences, just over 45% found once. At least ten counts were recorded for this clonotype. The antigen is unknown.

The clonotype was recovered from an adult woman with Graves' disease, either hyperthyroidism or ophthalmopathy (not recorded which). Material for sequencing was peripheral blood or thyroid tissue (not recorded which). The V gene is TRBV11-2, the J gene TRBJ1-2, with D possibly being TRBD1 (5 bases). CDR3 sequence (DNA): TGTGCCAGCAGCCCTCTCGGACAACTAGGGGACTATGGCTACACCTTC. As protein: CASSPLGQLGDYGYTF.